Listed here are 18 T cell receptor beta chains from one sample, sequenced in a study of long-term antiretroviral therapy in people with HIV. Version v3.0 of the immunoSEQ assay ran at survey level. The repertoire was sequenced with immunoSEQ multiplex PCR; TCRdb's copy has only in-frame clones and lacks some. Counted here are 30,000 to 40,000 clones, about four fifths occurring once; the ten biggest clones make up roughly 6.3%. Sequencing used unsorted PBMCs, obtained 1 year after starting antiretroviral therapy. The receptors shown here come from a man in his late teens or twenties with HIV.

This clone was recorded only once. The J gene is TRBJ2-1, the V gene TRBV9; the match to TRBD2 covers 8 bases. V trimming: 4 bases; J trimming: 8 bases; junction bases outside the gene matches: 14. The germline gives CDR1 SGDLS, CDR2 YYNGEE. This CDR3 contains 16 residues. The CDR3 DNA reads as TGTGCCAGCAGCCCTAGGTCGGGAGGGCCTCGTGATGAGCAGTTCTTC. Residues: CASSPRSGGPRDEQFF.

The gene calls are TRBV28 and TRBJ1-5, with D possibly being TRBD1 (6 bases). V gave up 3 bases and J gave up 1 base, with 7 bases separating them. The CDR3 runs 14 residues. CDR1 and CDR2 (germline): MDHEN, SYDVKM. CDR3 region: CASSFQGSNQPQHF. CDR3 bases: TGTGCCAGCAGTTTCCAGGGGAGCAATCAGCCCCAGCATTTT.

The genes are TRBV6-6 and TRBJ2-5; D is perhaps TRBD1 (5 bases). Trimming shortened V by 2 bases and J by 2 bases, and 12 bases separated the two germline ends. CDR1 MNHNY and CDR2 SVGAGI come from the germline V gene (reference sequence). The CDR3 is 15 amino acids. This CDR3 is CASSYGAMLQETQYF. For the CDR3, the DNA is TGTGCCAGCAGTTACGGGGCTATGCTTCAAGAGACCCAGTACTTC.

The chain combines TRBV9 with TRBJ2-2, with D unclear. Looked up from germline, CDR1 is SGDLS and CDR2 is YYNGEE. Trimming removed 0 bases at V and 4 bases at J, with 7 bases between. The CDR3 extends over 14 amino acids. The CDR3 protein is CASSVGGVTGELFF. CDR3 DNA: TGTGCCAGCAGCGTAGGGGGTGTCACCGGGGAGCTGTTTTTT.

This clone was recorded only once. The chain has TRBV27 and TRBJ2-1, with 10 bases fitting TRBD1. This CDR3 comprises 16 residues. Germline-derived CDR1 and CDR2 are MNHEY and SMNVEV (reference sequence). V lost 5 bases and J lost 7; bases outside the gene matches: 11. CDR3 DNA sequence: TGTGCCAGCAGTCCCCGTCCGGGACAGGGGATGAATGAGCAGTTCTTC. This encodes CASSPRPGQGMNEQFF.

This clone was counted only a few times. The CDR3: CASRRDTEAFF. The CDR3 DNA is TGTGCCAGCAGGAGGGACACTGAAGCTTTCTTT. The V gene is TRBV6-5, the J gene TRBJ1-1; D remains unclear. V was clipped by 6 bases and J by 3 bases, with 5 bases between them. There are 11 residues in the CDR3. Per germline, CDR1 MNHEY and CDR2 SVGAGI.

The chain recombines TRBV18 with TRBJ2-1, with D hard to call. V lost 3 bases, J lost 0 bases, and 12 bases lay in between. CDR1 is KGHSH, CDR2 LQKENI, per germline. The CDR3 is made up of 16 amino acids. This CDR3 is CASSPRASSSYNEQFF. As DNA, the CDR3 is TGTGCCAGCTCACCTCGGGCTTCCAGCTCCTACAATGAGCAGTTCTTC.

A single count supports this clone. J is TRBJ2-1 and V is TRBV5-1; tentatively, D is TRBD2 (6 bases). Germline CDR1 is SGHRS and CDR2 is YFSETQ. The germline V and J ends were trimmed by 4 bases and 8 bases, with 16 bases remaining between them. The CDR3 spans 14 residues. The CDR3, as DNA: TGCGCCAGCAGCCGGGAGCCCACGAGGGATGAGCAGTTCTTC. Its protein product is CASSREPTRDEQFF.

The chain couples TRBV4-3 to TRBJ2-7, with TRBD1 matching 8 bases. The germline V gene has CDR1 LGHNA and CDR2 YSLEER. The length of the CDR3 is 16 residues. With V trimmed by 3 bases and J by 1 base, 8 bases remained unmatched. DNA of the CDR3: TGCGCCAGCAGCCAGACCGGGACAGGTGCTTCCTACGAGCAGTACTTC. This codes for CASSQTGTGASYEQYF.

About this clone: Likely a read error: the CDR3 ends without its conserved phenylalanine or tryptophan. The DNA is left out, because the CDR3 cannot be placed on it with certainty; the CDR3 is given as TCRdb lists it. J is TRBJ2-3 and V is TRBV7-2; TRBD2 is taken as the D call from the table, unchecked against the DNA. The CDR3 comprises 14 residues, both ends counted. Germline CDR1 and CDR2: SGHTA and FQGNSA. CDR3 protein: CASSLGAGITPYNL.

This clone was counted once. The chain joins TRBV7-9 to TRBJ2-3; 12 bases match TRBD2. There are 17 residues in the CDR3. Germline lookup yields CDR1 SEHNR and CDR2 FQNEAQ (reference sequence). V lost 5 bases and J lost 3; bases outside the gene matches: 9. The CDR3 sequence: CASSPSGTSGWTDTQYF. The DNA of the CDR3 is TGTGCCAGCAGCCCCTCCGGGACTAGCGGGTGGACAGATACGCAGTATTTT.

The chain carries TRBV9 and TRBJ2-7, with 9 positions matching TRBD2. Germline values: CDR1 SGDLS, CDR2 YYNGEE. V dropped 0 bases and J dropped 5; count of bases not matched to a gene: 18. The CDR3 has 19 residues. The CDR3 reads CASSVAQKGLAGPLDEQYF. Written as DNA, the CDR3 is TGTGCCAGCAGCGTAGCCCAAAAGGGGCTAGCGGGGCCCCTGGACGAGCAGTACTTC.

The chain joins TRBV28 to TRBJ2-7; D tentatively fits TRBD1 or TRBD2 (7 bases each). The CDR3 totals 14 residues. Germline V gene data show CDR1 as MDHEN and CDR2 as SYDVKM. V lost 5 bases, J lost 0 bases, and 11 bases lay in between. CDR3 sequence reads: CASSGRGLSYEQYF. DNA for the CDR3: TGTGCCAGCAGTGGGAGGGGGCTCTCCTACGAGCAGTACTTC.

This rearrangement joins TRBV7-3 to TRBJ2-1; 8 nucleotides agree with TRBD2. The V and J ends lost 2 bases and 3 bases, in that order; junction bases with no gene match: 3. The CDR3 has 15 residues. Germline loops: CDR1 SGHTA, CDR2 FQGTGA. DNA for the CDR3: TGTGCCAGCAGCTTAGCGGGAGGTCTCTACAATGAGCAGTTCTTC. Its translation is CASSLAGGLYNEQFF.

This rearrangement joins TRBV4-1 to TRBJ2-5; TRBD1 might be the D (6 bases). V lost 4 bases to trimming and J lost 5 bases, with 20 bases between them. The CDR3 runs 16 residues. Germline CDR1 MGHRA, CDR2 YSYEKL. CDR3 sequence: CASSPDGTPTGETQYF. In DNA, the CDR3 is TGCGCCAGCAGCCCGGACGGGACACCCACGGGGGAGACCCAGTACTTC.

The chain carries TRBV9 and TRBJ2-1; 7 bases map to TRBD1. CDR1 and CDR2 (germline): SGDLS, YYNGEE. Trimming removed 3 bases from V and 0 bases from J; junction bases left unmatched: 6. The CDR3 runs 16 residues. The CDR3 protein is CASSATGVGSYNEQFF. The CDR3 DNA sequence: TGTGCCAGCAGCGCAACAGGGGTAGGCTCCTACAATGAGCAGTTCTTC.

This rearrangement joins TRBV6-1 to TRBJ2-3; D may be TRBD1 (5 bases). V was cut by 0 bases and J by 4 bases, with 11 bases left in between. The CDR3 consists of 15 residues. Germline V gene data show CDR1 as MNHNS and CDR2 as SASEGT. CDR3 region: CASSEALQGADTQYF. CDR3 DNA sequence: TGTGCCAGCAGTGAAGCGCTTCAGGGTGCAGATACGCAGTATTTT.

The chain couples TRBV9 to TRBJ1-5, with a weak D call TRBD1 (5 bases). V lost 2 bases and J 3 bases, leaving 6 bases between the germline ends. The CDR3 spans 13 residues. In germline, CDR1 is SGDLS, CDR2 YYNGEE. The CDR3 bases are TGTGCCAGCAGCGTGGGGGACAATCAGCCCCAGCATTTT. Encoded protein: CASSVGDNQPQHF.